This T cell receptor (beta chain) was obtained from a study of technical replicates of blood from a few donors. There are 14 residues in the CDR3. V was clipped by 6 bases and J by 1 base, with 12 bases between them. Per germline, CDR1 MNHEY and CDR2 SVGAGI. Libraries were prepared by immunoSEQ multiplex PCR; TCRdb keeps only in-frame clonotypes and omits some of them. The table shows over 80,000 clones, with 90% to 97% occurring only once. The sequence was obtained from a human donor in good health. The sample was T cells isolated from PBMCs. The V gene is TRBV6-5, the J gene TRBJ1-1, with D possibly matching TRBD1 (6 bases). CDR3 sequence: CASRMDSRNTEAFF. In DNA form, the CDR3 reads TGTGCCAGCAGAATGGACAGCAGGAACACTGAAGCTTTCTTT.